This entry lists 16 T cell receptor beta chains sequenced from one sample in a study of beta chain features in type 1 diabetes. General study results and limits: Type 1 diabetes patients had moderately but significantly shorter TCRB CDR3s in all four CD4+ subsets.

The whole isolated RNA underwent reverse transcription, so sequencing captured expressed TCRB transcripts. Generated by immunoSEQ multiplex PCR, the TCRdb table keeps only in-frame clones and is missing some. The sample has approximately 170,000 clones; roughly 60% are singletons. These receptors have no known antigen. Sequenced input: naive CD4+ T cells from blood. The origin of the receptors is a man aged 25-45 years with type 1 diabetes.

The chain employs TRBV29-1 and TRBJ1-4; D might be TRBD1 (5 bases). Per the germline V gene, CDR1 is SQVTM and CDR2 is ANQGSEA. The CDR3 sequence is 11 residues long. V was pared by 7 bases and J by 8 bases, with 11 bases between. CDR3 sequence reads: CSGREGEKLFF. The CDR3 nucleotides read TGCAGCGGCAGGGAAGGAGAAAAACTGTTTTTT.

The table lists this clone with a few counts. This chain joins TRBV14 and TRBJ2-3; D remains ambiguous. The CDR3 runs 15 residues. Per germline, CDR1 SGHDN and CDR2 FVKESK. V dropped 1 base and J dropped 6 bases, with 14 bases sitting between them. CDR3 nucleotides: TGTGCCAGCAGCCAAGGAGGCCCTCCTCTGGATACGCAGTATTTT. Translation: CASSQGGPPLDTQYF.

V usage is TRBV5-1 and J usage is TRBJ2-1; TRBD1 agrees at 8 bases. Germline CDR1 SGHRS, CDR2 YFSETQ. The J segment lost 7 bases and the V segment lost 0 bases, leaving 6 bases of the junction unmatched. The CDR3 spans 15 residues. The CDR3 spells CASSLGQGAQNEQFF. The CDR3 DNA reads TGCGCCAGCAGCTTGGGCCAGGGGGCGCAGAATGAGCAGTTCTTC.

The sample holds a few counts of this clone. V usage is TRBV4-1 and J usage is TRBJ2-7; the D call may be TRBD1 or TRBD2 (5 bases each). V was cut by 0 bases and J by 2 bases, with 11 bases left in between. Germline V CDR1 and CDR2: MGHRA, YSYEKL. There are 15 residues in the CDR3. The CDR3 sequence: CASSQEAEGTYEQYF. The CDR3 nucleotides are TGCGCCAGCAGCCAAGAGGCAGAGGGGACCTACGAGCAGTACTTC.

This chain's CDR3 is CASSWTGTSGGTDTQYF. The DNA for the CDR3 is TGTGCCAGCAGCTGGACCGGGACTAGCGGGGGGACAGATACGCAGTATTTT. This rearrangement joins TRBV7-2 to TRBJ2-3; 15 bases fit TRBD2. The CDR3 loop spans 17 amino acids. V dropped 4 bases and J dropped 3; count of bases not matched to a gene: 5. The germline gives CDR1 SGHTA, CDR2 FQGNSA.

CDR3 DNA: TGTGCCTGGAGTATGCAAGGGATGAACACTGAAGCTTTCTTT. Translated, it gives CAWSMQGMNTEAFF. The chain has TRBV30 and TRBJ1-1; D is ambiguous. CDR3 length: 14 amino acids. Germline V gives CDR1 GTSNPN, CDR2 SVGIG (reference sequence). The V gene lost 2 bases and the J gene lost 0 bases, with 10 bases spanning the gap.

J is TRBJ2-7 and V is TRBV4-1; possible D gene TRBD2, 6 bases. Germline V gene lookup returns CDR1 MGHRA and CDR2 YSYEKL. The length of the CDR3 is 16 residues. CDR3 sequence reads: CADWDFRGLLPYEQYF. The CDR3 DNA sequence: TGCGCAGACTGGGACTTTAGGGGCTTACTGCCCTACGAGCAGTACTTC.

This clone was recorded a few times. The chain combines TRBV7-9 with TRBJ2-5; D is unresolved. Trimming pared 3 bases from V and 1 base from J, leaving 3 bases between. Germline V gives CDR1 SEHNR, CDR2 FQNEAQ (reference sequence). CDR3 length equals 12 residues. CDR3 region: CASSFGQETQYF. CDR3 DNA sequence: TGTGCCAGCAGCTTCGGCCAAGAGACCCAGTACTTC.

The CDR3: CAWRTYPSTDTQYF. CDR3 nucleotides: TGTGCCTGGAGGACCTATCCTAGCACAGATACGCAGTATTTT. The chain links TRBV30 to TRBJ2-3; no definite D call. The CDR3 runs to 14 residues. Trimming removed 3 bases at V and 0 bases at J, with 10 bases between. Germline lookup yields CDR1 GTSNPN and CDR2 SVGIG (reference sequence).

V gene TRBV5-6 combines with J gene TRBJ2-2; possibly TRBD1 for D (5 bases). This CDR3 is built from 15 residues. The V gene lost 4 bases and the J gene lost 1 base, with 11 bases spanning the gap. Germline-derived CDR1 and CDR2 are SGHDT and YYEEEE. The CDR3 loop reads CASSRQMLNTGELFF. Here the CDR3 DNA reads TGTGCCAGCAGCCGACAGATGTTGAACACCGGGGAGCTGTTTTTT.

This rearrangement joins TRBV30 to TRBJ1-6; D remains ambiguous. The CDR3 has 12 residues. The V and J ends lost 5 bases and 5 bases respectively, with 7 bases between them. The germline gives CDR1 GTSNPN, CDR2 SVGIG (reference sequence). CDR3 sequence: CAWSRDNSPLHF. The CDR3 nucleotides are TGTGCCTGGTCAAGGGATAATTCACCCCTCCACTTT.

This chain links TRBV11-2 with TRBJ2-1; 7 bases are shared with TRBD2. The CDR3 is 14 amino acids. Unmatched junction bases numbered 5, after V lost 8 bases and J lost 1 base. The germline CDR1 and CDR2 sequences are SGHAT and FQNNGV. For the CDR3, the DNA is TGTGCCAGCCGGACTAGTCTGTCCTACAATGAGCAGTTCTTC. Translated: CASRTSLSYNEQFF. Supplemented by reference TRBV11-2 and TRBJ2-1, the full variable domain reads EAGVAQSPRYKIIEKRQSVAFWCNPISGHATLYWYQQILGQGPKLLIQFQNNGVVDDSQLPKDRFSAERLKGVDSTLKIQPAKLEDSAVYLCASRTSLSYNEQFFGPGTRLTVL.

The chain joins TRBV29-1 to TRBJ2-7; D is uncertain. Germline assignment: CDR1 SQVTM and CDR2 ANQGSEA. The CDR3 sequence is 13 residues long. V was pared by 0 bases and J by 5 bases, with 11 bases between. CDR3 DNA: TGCAGCGTTGAAGATCTTCCAGGTAACGAGCAGTACTTC. Its protein is CSVEDLPGNEQYF.

The chain uses TRBV25-1 and TRBJ2-2; maybe TRBD1 (6 bases). Looked up from germline, CDR1 is MGHDK and CDR2 is SYGVNS. CDR3 length: 14 amino acids. V lost 3 bases, J lost 6 bases, and 11 bases lay in between. The CDR3 DNA follows: TGTGCCAGCAGTGATAACAGGGTACCCGGGGAGCTGTTTTTT. It codes for CASSDNRVPGELFF.

This sequence joins TRBV7-2 and TRBJ2-7; tentatively, D is TRBD2 (5 bases). CDR1 is SGHTA, CDR2 FQGNSA, per germline. Deletions cut 2 bases from V and 0 bases from J, with 17 bases between. CDR3 length: 17 residues. The CDR3, as DNA: TGTGCCAGCAGCTTATACCCTAGCCGAAGGAGCTCCTACGAGCAGTACTTC. The encoded protein is CASSLYPSRRSSYEQYF.

This sequence joins TRBV7-2 and TRBJ2-7; D perhaps matches TRBD2 (6 bases). The CDR3 covers 14 residues. Between the trimmed V and J ends, which lost 3 bases and 3 bases, there was a span of 12 bases. The V gene's germline CDR1 is SGHTA and CDR2 FQGNSA. CDR3 loop: CASSLAGINYEQYF. For the CDR3, the DNA is TGTGCCAGCAGCTTGGCGGGGATAAACTACGAGCAGTACTTC.